The source of this T cell receptor (beta chain) is a study of blood T cell repertoires in COVID-19. Produced via immunoSEQ multiplex PCR; TCRdb's table is partial and in-frame only. The sample lists approximately 85,000 clones; roughly 80% were seen once. The sequence derives from a woman in her sixties or seventies with active or convalescent COVID-19. Sequenced sample: peripheral blood.

The CDR3 region is CASSLLGQGVNTIYF. For the CDR3, the DNA is TGTGCCAGCAGCCTACTGGGACAGGGCGTGAACACCATATATTTT. The chain is built from TRBV7-2 and TRBJ1-3; TRBD1 aligns across 9 bases. CDR1 and CDR2 (germline): SGHTA, FQGNSA. This CDR3 comprises 15 residues. V was pared by 5 bases and J by 7 bases, with 9 bases of the junction left unmatched.